This passage covers 19 T cell receptor beta chains from one sample sequenced in a study of blood T cell repertoires in COVID-19. Data came from immunoSEQ multiplex PCR; TCRdb stores just in-frame clones and leaves some out. The top ten clones hold just under 7.5% of a sample with nearly 350,000 clones, about nine tenths of them seen once. Specimen: peripheral blood. The receptors stem from a woman aged 70-85 years with COVID-19, enrolled during active disease.

The J gene is TRBJ2-7, the V gene TRBV6-5, with D perhaps matching TRBD2 (6 bases). CDR3 length: 11 residues. Germline CDR1 MNHEY, CDR2 SVGAGI. The germline V and J ends were trimmed by 8 bases and 2 bases, with 7 bases remaining between them. The CDR3 protein is CASGGAYEQYF. For the CDR3, the DNA is TGTGCCAGCGGCGGGGCCTACGAGCAGTACTTC.

The genes are TRBV5-4 and TRBJ1-2, with 8 positions matching TRBD1. There are 14 residues in the CDR3. With 0 bases clipped from V and 7 bases from J, the junction kept 5 bases outside the gene matches. The V gene's germline CDR1 is SGHNT and CDR2 YYREEE (reference sequence). The CDR3 DNA sequence: TGTGCCAGCAGCTTGGGCCAGGGGGCGGGTGGCTACACCTTC. Protein sequence: CASSLGQGAGGYTF.

J is TRBJ2-5 and V is TRBV24-1, with D perhaps matching TRBD1 (7 bases). The CDR3 totals 14 residues. Germline loops: CDR1 KGHDR, CDR2 SFDVKD. Trimming shortened V by 2 bases and J by 4 bases, and 10 bases separated the two germline ends. The CDR3 sequence: CATSDSGGLETQYF. The CDR3 DNA is TGTGCCACCAGTGATTCAGGGGGGTTAGAGACCCAGTACTTC.

This clone was observed a few times. The chain recombines TRBV10-3 with TRBJ2-2; TRBD1 aligns across 8 bases. This CDR3 contains 16 residues. In germline, CDR1 is ENHRY, CDR2 SYGVKD. The ends lost 3 bases at V and 0 bases at J; junction bases unmatched: 3. CDR3 sequence reads: CAISDRGPPNTGELFF. DNA of the CDR3: TGTGCCATCAGTGACAGGGGGCCCCCGAACACCGGGGAGCTGTTTTTT.

This clone was found once. The chain combines TRBV6-5 with TRBJ2-1, with D unresolved. V shed 1 base and J shed 3 bases, with 7 bases lying between them. In germline, CDR1 is MNHEY, CDR2 SVGAGI. The CDR3 has 14 residues. The CDR3: CASSYFAGYNEQFF. The DNA for the CDR3 is TGTGCCAGCAGTTACTTTGCAGGCTACAATGAGCAGTTCTTC.

V and J are TRBV4-1 and TRBJ1-5; D is undetermined. Trimming cost V 0 bases and J 0 bases, with 6 bases left between them. Germline-derived CDR1 and CDR2 are MGHRA and YSYEKL. This CDR3 contains 15 residues. Written as DNA, the CDR3 is TGCGCCAGCAGCCAAGAGGGCTATAGCAATCAGCCCCAGCATTTT. This translates into CASSQEGYSNQPQHF.

The CDR3 DNA is TGTGCCAGCAGCTTAGGAGGCACCCGCTGGGAGCAGTACTTC. Translation: CASSLGGTRWEQYF. The chain recombines TRBV11-2 with TRBJ2-7, with D unresolved. V lost 1 base and J lost 7, with 14 bases in between. CDR3 length equals 14 residues. Germline-derived CDR1 and CDR2 are SGHAT and FQNNGV.

This chain links TRBV30 with TRBJ1-5; D uncertain. This CDR3 is built from 12 residues. Trimming took 3 bases from V and 4 from J, leaving 7 bases between them. Germline CDR1 is GTSNPN and CDR2 is SVGIG (reference sequence). The CDR3 region has the DNA TGTGCCTGGAGCCCTTTAAATCAGCCCCAGCATTTT. This codes for CAWSPLNQPQHF.

This chain uses TRBV2 with TRBJ1-5; D unclear. CDR1 and CDR2 from the germline V gene are SNHLY and FYNNEI. CDR3 length equals 16 residues. V was cut by 1 base and J by 0 bases, with 10 bases left in between. CDR3 in DNA: TGTGCCAGCAGTGAAGTAACAGTCGGTAGCAATCAGCCCCAGCATTTT. The encoded protein is CASSEVTVGSNQPQHF. Full variable domain (outside the CDR3, taken from reference TRBV2 and TRBJ1-5): EPEVTQTPSHQVTQMGQEVILRCVPISNHLYFYWYRQILGQKVEFLVSFYNNEISEKSEIFDDQFSVERPDGSNFTLKIRSTKLEDSAMYFCASSEVTVGSNQPQHFGDGTRLSIL.

This chain joins TRBV29-1 and TRBJ1-1; 8 bases map to TRBD1. Germline assignment: CDR1 SQVTM and CDR2 ANQGSEA. V shed 3 bases, J shed 9 bases, and the junction held 9 bases outside the gene matches. CDR3 length: 13 amino acids. CDR3 sequence (DNA): TGCAGCGTTGACCGGGACAGGAAATATCAAGCTTTCTTT. Its translation: CSVDRDRKYQAFF.

This clone was observed once. The CDR3 DNA reads as TGTGCCAGCAGCTTAGGGACTAGCGGGGGCAAGTTCTTC. Translation gives CASSLGTSGGKFF. V is TRBV7-2 and J is TRBJ2-1; TRBD2 matches at 13 bases. This CDR3 is built from 13 residues. Germline V gene sequence: CDR1 SGHTA, CDR2 FQGNSA. V was pared by 1 base and J by 14 bases, with 2 bases of the junction left unmatched.

The CDR3 spells CASSQSPGLQETQYF. The CDR3 DNA is TGCGCCAGCAGCCAATCCCCAGGACTGCAAGAGACCCAGTACTTC. The V gene is TRBV4-1, the J gene TRBJ2-5, with D perhaps TRBD2 (5 bases). CDR3 length: 15 amino acids. The germline V gene has CDR1 MGHRA and CDR2 YSYEKL. Trimming shortened V by 2 bases and J by 2 bases, and 12 bases separated the two germline ends.

This chain connects TRBV27 to TRBJ2-3; the match to TRBD2 covers 7 bases. The trim removed 6 bases at V and 0 bases at J, leaving 9 bases unmatched. This CDR3 has 16 amino acids. CDR1 and CDR2 from the germline V gene are MNHEY and SMNVEV (reference sequence). DNA of the CDR3: TGTGCCAGCAGACCTCAGCGGGGTCCCAGCACAGATACGCAGTATTTT. Translation: CASRPQRGPSTDTQYF.

This rearrangement joins TRBV12-5 to TRBJ1-1; maybe TRBD1 (5 bases). V was cut by 1 base and J by 7 bases, with 16 bases left in between. Per the germline V gene, CDR1 is LGHNT and CDR2 is FRNRAP. CDR3 size: 15 residues. The CDR3 spells CASGLAPQGYYEAFF. The CDR3 DNA is TGTGCTAGTGGTTTGGCGCCTCAGGGATACTATGAAGCTTTCTTT.

This clone was recorded only once. The J gene is TRBJ1-2, the V gene TRBV7-9; 7 nucleotides line up with TRBD1. Germline assignment: CDR1 SEHNR and CDR2 FQNEAQ (reference sequence). J was trimmed by 4 bases and V by 3 bases; bases with no gene match: 5. The CDR3 runs to 14 residues. CDR3 sequence: CASSFPGQRYGYTF. For the CDR3, the DNA is TGTGCCAGCAGCTTTCCGGGACAGCGCTATGGCTACACCTTC.

The rearrangement uses TRBV7-3 and TRBJ1-1; 9 bases line up with TRBD1. This CDR3 comprises 13 residues. The V gene end was trimmed by 5 bases and the J gene end by 4 bases; junction bases not matched to a gene: 2. CDR1 SGHTA and CDR2 FQGTGA come from the germline V gene. CDR3: CASSPQGATEAFF. In DNA, the CDR3 is TGTGCCAGCAGCCCACAGGGGGCCACTGAAGCTTTCTTT.

CDR3 sequence (DNA): TGTGCCAGTAGTATAAAGCGGACTAATAGTTTCTACGAGCAGTACTTC. Its protein is CASSIKRTNSFYEQYF. The V gene is TRBV19, the J gene TRBJ2-7, with D possibly matching TRBD2 (6 bases). The CDR3 has 16 residues. CDR1 and CDR2 (germline): LNHDA, SQIVND (reference sequence). V lost 2 bases and J 3 bases, leaving 17 bases between the germline ends. The variable domain in full, completed from reference TRBV19 and TRBJ2-7, reads DGGITQSPKYLFRKEGQNVTLSCEQNLNHDAMYWYRQDPGQGLRLIYYSQIVNDFQKGDIAEGYSVSREKKESFPLTVTSAQKNPTAFYLCASSIKRTNSFYEQYFGPGTRLTVT.

This rearrangement joins TRBV30 to TRBJ1-1; 9 bases map to TRBD1. This CDR3 has 13 amino acids. J lost 5 bases, V lost 2 bases, and 3 bases had no gene match. Germline loops: CDR1 GTSNPN, CDR2 SVGIG (reference sequence). The CDR3 DNA is TGTGCCTGGAGTATCGGACAGGGGACTGAAGCTTTCTTT. Its protein is CAWSIGQGTEAFF.

This sequence joins TRBV7-8 and TRBJ1-1; D is unclear. This CDR3 is built from 14 residues. V was trimmed by 2 bases and J by 5 bases, leaving 12 bases between them. The germline gives CDR1 SGHVS, CDR2 FQNEAQ. In nucleotides, the CDR3 is TGTGCCAGCAGCTTAACCCCGGGGTTAACTGAAGCTTTCTTT. Translation: CASSLTPGLTEAFF.